The present T cell receptor (beta chain) was sequenced within a study of blood T cell repertoires in COVID-19. Across the whole study: Both acute and convalescent COVID-19 samples were obtained from the United States, Italy and Spain.

Deletions cut 5 bases from V and 0 bases from J, with 13 bases between. CDR1 is MNHEY and CDR2 is SVGAGI in the germline V gene. The CDR3 consists of 15 residues. Per the original methods: The authors estimated nucleated cell counts from reference gene primer amplification. Libraries were prepared by immunoSEQ multiplex PCR; TCRdb keeps only in-frame clonotypes and omits some of them. V, J and clone size were drawn from that table, and D and trimming were deduced from the DNA. In the table there are some 380,000 clones, 90% of which are singletons. This clonotype was obtained from a young man with active or convalescent COVID-19. Sequencing was carried out using peripheral blood. J is TRBJ1-2 and V is TRBV6-5, with D possibly being TRBD1 (6 bases). The CDR3 region has the DNA TGTGCCAGCAGTCGGGGACGGACAGCTAACTATGGCTACACCTTC. Its protein is CASSRGRTANYGYTF.